This T cell receptor beta chain was obtained from a study of T-cell reconstitution after alpha-beta-depleted transplantation in children (dated by TCRdb to 2016 to 2017). About the investigation overall: The study quantitatively tracked T-cell immune reconstitution after TCRalphabeta/CD19-depleted allogeneic hematopoietic cell transplantation in children using TCR repertoire profiling. The paper's findings and limits, for the study overall: Apparently early alphabetaT-cell count recovery about two months after transplant reportedly relied on only several hundred rapidly expanded clones derived from non-depleted graft cells. Hyperexpanded clone frequencies declined over subsequent months; after one year, T-cell counts and TCRbeta diversity were mostly attributed to newly produced T cells. In some patients, high TCRbeta diversity at day 60 was attributed to recipient T cells and intrathymic progenitors that had survived conditioning.

According to the germline V gene, CDR1 reads SGHAT and CDR2 reads FQNNGV. Inclusive of the bounding cysteine and phenylalanine, the CDR3 is 14 residues long. Only the CDR3 region is kept as DNA, spanning 42 bases read in frame from base 1. Trimming at the junction amounts to 0 bases on V and 4 bases on J, and the germline ends lie 9 bases apart. This clonotype was counted ten times or more. Its antigen is not yet known. Base qualities are not provided; no much larger clone lies one nucleotide away. The intended sense of this specimen's time point label: day 60 (about 2 months) after transplantation. The treatment or condition label for this specimen denotes: allogeneic hematopoietic cell transplantation with graft depleted of TCRalphabeta T cells and CD19 B cells. Transplant recipients were children who received TCRalphabeta/CD19-depleted allogeneic hematopoietic cell grafts. The library relied on PCR. TCRdb lists the instrument as Illumina HiSeq 2500. Molecular barcoding was employed in the preparation of TCR libraries, with unique molecular identifiers being used to normalize TCRbeta repertoire quantification. The public reads were quality trimmed at Q25 with fastp and then assembled into clones with MiXCR by TCRdb, keeping productive beta chains. Each record represents a unique CDR3 protein, reported with the most common genes and DNA among its rows. Within this sample are under 20,000 distinct CDR3 sequences, with 10% to 15% of them counted one time only. The top ten clones comprise around 35% of the sample.

The chain is made from TRBV11-2 and TRBJ1-1; the D segment cannot be called with confidence. This sequence originates from a female patient aged 2 to 10 who had a stem cell transplant for congenital amegakaryocytic thrombocytopenia, so the T cells may come from the graft donor. The input for sequencing was PBMCs, mostly from graft donor cells, taken 60 days after TCRalphabeta/CD19-depleted stem cell transplant. The CDR3: CASSLDIRGTEAFF. The base sequence is TGTGCCAGCAGCTTAGATATTCGGGGCACTGAAGCTTTCTTT.